This T cell receptor beta chain was sequenced for a study of T cell changes during pregnancy in multiple sclerosis. The CDR3 has 15 amino acids. The protocol was immunoSEQ multiplex PCR, while the TCRdb copy is restricted to in-frame clones and leaves out a portion. The data show more than 25,000 clones, with more than 90% seen just once and roughly 0.74% held by the top ten. The input for sequencing was CD4+ T cells from peripheral blood mononuclear cells, taken in the first trimester of pregnancy. The chain is built from TRBV21-1 and TRBJ2-3; TRBD1, the D gene given by the table, was not confirmed from the DNA. TRBV21-1 is classified as a pseudogene. The sequence was collected from a female donor with multiple sclerosis, enrolled in a pregnancy study. CDR3: CASKQRDSLTDTQYF. CDR3 coding DNA: TGTGCCAGCAAGCAAAGAGACAGCCTCACAGATACGCAGTATTTT.